A single sample gave rise to the 5 T cell receptor beta chains below, sequenced in a study of blood T cell repertoires in COVID-19. Repertoires were generated with immunoSEQ multiplex PCR, while TCRdb's copy carries only in-frame clones and drops some. The sample lists 340,000 or so clones, approximately 82% occurring once. Sequenced material: peripheral blood. These receptors were collected from a man aged 25-40 years with active or convalescent COVID-19.

The rearrangement joins TRBV24-1 to TRBJ2-3, with D unclear. CDR3 size: 13 residues. Per the germline V gene, CDR1 is KGHDR and CDR2 is SFDVKD. The V and J ends lost 5 bases and 0 bases respectively, with 5 bases between them. CDR3 nucleotides: TGTGCCACCAGTGGAGGCAGCACAGATACGCAGTATTTT. Translated, it gives CATSGGSTDTQYF.

This chain uses TRBV9 with TRBJ2-2; 7 nucleotides agree with TRBD2. The CDR3 length is 15 residues. V trimming: 3 bases; J trimming: 2 bases; junction bases outside the gene matches: 4. Germline assignment: CDR1 SGDLS and CDR2 YYNGEE. The CDR3 bases are TGTGCCAGCAGCGCGGGGGGACTAAACACCGGGGAGCTGTTTTTT. It translates to CASSAGGLNTGELFF. The variable domain in full, completed from reference TRBV9 and TRBJ2-2, reads DSGVTQTPKHLITATGQRVTLRCSPRSGDLSVYWYQQSLDQGLQFLIQYYNGEERAKGNILERFSAQQFPDLHSELNLSSLELGDSALYFCASSAGGLNTGELFFGEGSRLTVL.

The gene calls are TRBV24-1 and TRBJ1-1; D is perhaps TRBD1 (5 bases). V dropped 3 bases and J dropped 8 bases, with 12 bases sitting between them. The V gene's germline CDR1 is KGHDR and CDR2 SFDVKD. The CDR3 runs to 13 residues. In DNA form, the CDR3 reads TGTGCCACCAGTGATAAGGGGTGGCAAGAAGCTTTCTTT. Its protein is CATSDKGWQEAFF.

This clone occurred once. The chain carries TRBV18 and TRBJ1-1, with D perhaps matching TRBD1 (5 bases). The CDR3 covers 15 residues. Germline CDR1 reads KGHSH; CDR2 reads LQKENI. V was cut by 4 bases and J by 3 bases, with 15 bases left in between. The CDR3 DNA is TGTGCCAGCTCACTCCAGACAGCGAGACACACTGAAGCTTTCTTT. It specifies CASSLQTARHTEAFF.

This chain uses TRBV15 with TRBJ1-2; D not resolved. The CDR3 spans 12 residues. V gave up 6 bases and J gave up 8 bases, with 13 bases separating them. The germline V gene encodes CDR1 LNHNV and CDR2 YYDKDF (reference sequence). CDR3 DNA sequence: TGTGCCACCAGTGCGGAGGTCGGGGGCTACACCTTC. Translating gives CATSAEVGGYTF.